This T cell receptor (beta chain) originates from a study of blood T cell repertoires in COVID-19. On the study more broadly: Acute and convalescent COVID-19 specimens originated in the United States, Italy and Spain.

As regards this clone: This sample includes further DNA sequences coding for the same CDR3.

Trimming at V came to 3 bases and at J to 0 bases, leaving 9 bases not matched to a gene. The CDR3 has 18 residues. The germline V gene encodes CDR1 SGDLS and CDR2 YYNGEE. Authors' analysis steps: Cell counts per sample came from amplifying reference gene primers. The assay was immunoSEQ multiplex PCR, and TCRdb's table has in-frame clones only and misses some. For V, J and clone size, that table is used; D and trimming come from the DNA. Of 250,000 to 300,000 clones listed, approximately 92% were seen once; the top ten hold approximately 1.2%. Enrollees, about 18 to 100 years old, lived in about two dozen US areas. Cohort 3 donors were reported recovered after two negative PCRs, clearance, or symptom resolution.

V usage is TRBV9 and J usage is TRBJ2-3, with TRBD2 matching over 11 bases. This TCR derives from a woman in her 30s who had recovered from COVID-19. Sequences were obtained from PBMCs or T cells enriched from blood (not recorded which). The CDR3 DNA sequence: TGTGCCAGCAGCGCTGGGACTAGCGGTACGACTAGCACAGATACGCAGTATTTT. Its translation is CASSAGTSGTTSTDTQYF.